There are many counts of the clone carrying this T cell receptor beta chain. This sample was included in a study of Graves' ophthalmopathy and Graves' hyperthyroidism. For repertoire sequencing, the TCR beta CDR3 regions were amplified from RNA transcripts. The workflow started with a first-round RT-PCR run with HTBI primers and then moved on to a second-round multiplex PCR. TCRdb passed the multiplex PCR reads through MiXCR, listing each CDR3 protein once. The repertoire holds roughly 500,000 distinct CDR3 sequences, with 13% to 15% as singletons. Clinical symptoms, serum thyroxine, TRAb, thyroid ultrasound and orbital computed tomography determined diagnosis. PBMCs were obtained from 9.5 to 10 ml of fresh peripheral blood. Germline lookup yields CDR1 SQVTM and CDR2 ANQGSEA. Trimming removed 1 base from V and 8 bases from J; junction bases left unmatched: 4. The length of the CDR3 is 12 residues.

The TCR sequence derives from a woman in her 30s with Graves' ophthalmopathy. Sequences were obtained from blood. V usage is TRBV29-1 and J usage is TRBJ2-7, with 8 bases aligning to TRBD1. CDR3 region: CSVEGQGAKQYF. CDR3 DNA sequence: TGCAGCGTTGAAGGGCAGGGGGCGAAGCAGTACTTC.